A selection of T cell receptor beta chains follows, all from one sample in a study of blood T cell repertoires in COVID-19. Sequencing was performed with immunoSEQ multiplex PCR; in TCRdb, only in-frame clones are kept and a portion is missing. The table has about 100,000 clones, 80% seen once. The sequencing sample was made of peripheral blood. Receptor source: a woman in her 70s with acute or convalescent COVID-19. The CDR3 runs from the conserved cysteine through the conserved F or W. The order of the fields is V gene, clone size, D gene, J gene, CDR3 protein, CDR3 DNA. The D gene is left open where the match is weak. Some rows mark clone size as missing; the rest say once, few, many or name a class of expanded clone.

V gene: TRBV11-3; clone size: -; D gene: TRBD1; J gene: TRBJ2-7; CDR3 protein: CASSLQGYEQYF; CDR3 DNA: TGTGCCAGCAGCCTACAGGGGTACGAGCAGTACTTC
V gene: TRBV10-3; clone size: -; D gene: TRBD1; J gene: TRBJ1-6; CDR3 protein: CAMRQGAEGNSPLHF; CDR3 DNA: TGTGCCATGAGACAGGGGGCCGAAGGTAATTCACCCCTCCACTTT
V gene: TRBV13; clone size: -; D gene: -; J gene: TRBJ2-3; CDR3 protein: CASSHRAADTDTQYF; CDR3 DNA: TGTGCCAGCAGCCACAGGGCCGCCGACACAGATACGCAGTATTTT
V gene: TRBV3-1/TRBV3-2; clone size: -; D gene: TRBD2; J gene: TRBJ2-3; CDR3 protein: CASSQGLAVTSTDTQYF; CDR3 DNA: TGTGCCAGCAGCCAAGGACTAGCGGTAACTAGCACAGATACGCAGTATTTT
V gene: TRBV7-9; clone size: few; D gene: TRBD1; J gene: TRBJ2-7; CDR3 protein: CASSPRPGQGFNEQYF; CDR3 DNA: TGTGCCAGCAGCCCCAGACCGGGACAGGGGTTTAACGAGCAGTACTTC
V gene: TRBV5-1; clone size: -; D gene: -; J gene: TRBJ2-2; CDR3 protein: CASSSPRGNTGELFF; CDR3 DNA: TGCGCCAGCAGCTCCCCCAGGGGCAACACCGGGGAGCTGTTTTTT
V gene: TRBV2; clone size: -; D gene: -; J gene: TRBJ1-2; CDR3 protein: CASRDEGLPYGYTF; CDR3 DNA: TGTGCCAGCAGAGACGAGGGCTTACCATATGGCTACACCTTC
V gene: TRBV3-1/TRBV3-2; clone size: once; D gene: -; J gene: TRBJ2-1; CDR3 protein: CASSQDRALKSGGAVEQFF; CDR3 DNA: TGTGCCAGCAGCCAAGATCGGGCTCTCAAGTCCGGGGGAGCAGTTGAGCAGTTCTTC
V gene: TRBV3-1/TRBV3-2; clone size: -; D gene: -; J gene: TRBJ1-3; CDR3 protein: CASSQARGGNTIYF; CDR3 DNA: TGTGCCAGCAGCCAAGCTAGGGGTGGAAACACCATATATTTT
V gene: TRBV24-1; clone size: -; D gene: TRBD1; J gene: TRBJ2-2; CDR3 protein: CATSPALGVGQAGELFF; CDR3 DNA: TGTGCCACCAGTCCCGCTCTCGGGGTAGGACAGGCCGGGGAGCTGTTTTTT
V gene: TRBV7-2; clone size: -; D gene: -; J gene: TRBJ1-2; CDR3 protein: CASSQRAEWNGYTF; CDR3 DNA: TGTGCCAGCAGCCAGAGGGCAGAGTGGAATGGCTACACCTTC
V gene: TRBV6-2/TRBV6-3; clone size: -; D gene: TRBD2; J gene: TRBJ2-3; CDR3 protein: CASSRGLAGDTQYF; CDR3 DNA: TGTGCCAGCAGTCGGGGACTAGCGGGAGATACGCAGTATTTT
V gene: TRBV10-2; clone size: -; D gene: -; J gene: TRBJ2-3; CDR3 protein: CASSESRDTQYF; CDR3 DNA: TGCGCCAGCAGTGAAAGCCGAGATACGCAGTATTTT
V gene: TRBV29-1; clone size: -; D gene: -; J gene: TRBJ2-1; CDR3 protein: CSASALNAGAYNEQFF; CDR3 DNA: TGCAGCGCTTCAGCCCTAAACGCAGGGGCCTACAATGAGCAGTTCTTC
V gene: TRBV19; clone size: -; D gene: -; J gene: TRBJ1-5; CDR3 protein: CASSSSGDGQPQHF; CDR3 DNA: TGTGCCAGTAGTTCTTCAGGGGATGGGCAGCCCCAGCATTTT
V gene: TRBV29-1; clone size: once; D gene: TRBD1; J gene: TRBJ1-5; CDR3 protein: CSVLTGNSNQPQHF; CDR3 DNA: TGCAGCGTGTTGACAGGGAATAGCAATCAGCCCCAGCATTTT
V gene: TRBV7-2; clone size: -; D gene: -; J gene: TRBJ2-2; CDR3 protein: CASSRSGGTSGGELFF; CDR3 DNA: TGTGCCAGCAGCCGTTCAGGGGGTACTAGCGGCGGGGAGCTGTTTTTT
V gene: TRBV7-9; clone size: -; D gene: -; J gene: TRBJ1-1; CDR3 protein: CASSLMGQNTEAFF; CDR3 DNA: TGTGCCAGCAGCTTAATGGGACAAAACACTGAAGCTTTCTTT
V gene: TRBV10-1; clone size: -; D gene: TRBD1; J gene: TRBJ2-3; CDR3 protein: CASLLDRGDTQYF; CDR3 DNA: TGCGCCAGCTTATTGGACAGGGGAGATACGCAGTATTTT
V gene: TRBV7-3; clone size: -; D gene: -; J gene: TRBJ2-2; CDR3 protein: CASSAQGLGTGELFF; CDR3 DNA: TGTGCCAGCAGCGCCCAGGGGTTGGGCACCGGGGAGCTGTTTTTT
V gene: TRBV19; clone size: -; D gene: TRBD1; J gene: TRBJ1-2; CDR3 protein: CASRQGTGGRYGYTF; CDR3 DNA: TGTGCCAGTAGGCAGGGGACAGGGGGCAGGTATGGCTACACCTTC